These T cell receptor beta chains were read from a single sample in a study of blood T cell repertoires in COVID-19. The repertoire was sequenced with immunoSEQ multiplex PCR; TCRdb's copy has only in-frame clones and lacks some. The sample has tens of thousands of clones, approximately 80% seen once. Sequencing used peripheral blood. Receptors originate from a man aged 50-59 years with COVID-19, enrolled during active disease. Both conserved end residues are part of each CDR3.

j_call v_call cdr3_aa
TRBJ2-1 TRBV7-3 CASSKRPGQNNEQFF
TRBJ2-7 TRBV7-2 CASSEDGGRLPYEQYF
TRBJ2-4 TRBV7-3 CASSPRAGGPRNIQYF
TRBJ1-2 TRBV19 CASSQGGYGYTF
TRBJ2-3 TRBV7-3 CASSLSSLDTQYF
TRBJ1-2 TRBV7-9 CASSLAGRDGYGYTF
TRBJ1-1 TRBV30 CAWSILGEAFF
TRBJ2-1 TRBV10-2 CAARASELGEQFF
TRBJ2-7 TRBV3-1/TRBV3-2 CASSQDRNRGYEQYF
TRBJ2-7 TRBV20-1 CSASSGYYEQYF
TRBJ1-2 TRBV4-1 CASSSETGRNYGYTF
TRBJ2-1 TRBV2 CASSPMTSGSREQFF
TRBJ2-6 TRBV5-6 CASSSRTVPAGANVLTF
TRBJ2-1 TRBV5-6 CASSLVKRGLAGSIEQFF
TRBJ1-2 TRBV29-1 CSVEGGQRNYGYTF
TRBJ1-4 TRBV30 CAWRDQGLGKLFF
TRBJ2-1 TRBV4-1 CASSSAGGRIEQFF
TRBJ1-1 TRBV12-3/TRBV12-4 CASRPSGGTEAFF
TRBJ2-7 TRBV7-6 CASSLVRDSLNSYEQYF
TRBJ1-4 TRBV5-4 CASSLDRRTNEKLFF
TRBJ2-4 TRBV4-1 CASSPLAVAKNIQYF
TRBJ2-1 TRBV7-9 CASTLYRGTSYNEQFF
TRBJ2-7 TRBV18 CASSRLAGDSYEQYF
TRBJ1-2 TRBV19 CASSSGQGGAEYGYTF
TRBJ2-6 TRBV9 CASSPGQRTSGANVLTF
TRBJ2-7 TRBV6-5 CASTAGNKIYEQYF
TRBJ2-1 TRBV29-1 CSVEPSGRASEQFF
TRBJ1-6 TRBV5-1 CASSSGGGWGNSPLHF
TRBJ2-5 TRBV5-1 CASSSGDRAKTQYF
TRBJ1-1 TRBV27 CASSSGGQRNTEAFF
TRBJ1-3 TRBV4-2 CASSQGPGDGGNTIYF